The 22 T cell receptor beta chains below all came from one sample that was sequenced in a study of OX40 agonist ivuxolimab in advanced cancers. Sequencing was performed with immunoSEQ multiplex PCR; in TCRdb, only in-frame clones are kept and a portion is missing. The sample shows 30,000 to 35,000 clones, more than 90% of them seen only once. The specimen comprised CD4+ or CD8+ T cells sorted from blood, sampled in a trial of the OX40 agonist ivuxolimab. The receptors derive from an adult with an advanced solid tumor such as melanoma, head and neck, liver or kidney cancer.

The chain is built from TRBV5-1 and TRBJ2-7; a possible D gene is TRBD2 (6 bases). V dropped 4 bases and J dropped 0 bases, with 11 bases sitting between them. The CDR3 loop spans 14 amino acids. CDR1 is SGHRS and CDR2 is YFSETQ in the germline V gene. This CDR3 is CASSLDGSSYEQYF. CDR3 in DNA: TGCGCCAGCAGCCTGGACGGGAGCTCCTACGAGCAGTACTTC.

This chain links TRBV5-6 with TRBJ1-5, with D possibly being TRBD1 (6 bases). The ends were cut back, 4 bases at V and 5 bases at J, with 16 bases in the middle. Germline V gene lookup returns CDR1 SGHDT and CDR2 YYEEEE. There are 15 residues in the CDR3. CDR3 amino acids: CASSGGGGWDQPQHF. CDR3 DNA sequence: TGTGCCAGCAGCGGGGGCGGGGGCTGGGATCAGCCCCAGCATTTT.

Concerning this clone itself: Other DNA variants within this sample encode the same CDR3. The CDR3 sequence: CASSWAQQGAYEQYF. CDR3 nucleotide sequence: TGTGCCAGCAGCTGGGCCCAACAGGGGGCCTACGAGCAGTACTTC. The J gene is TRBJ2-7, the V gene TRBV7-9, with 8 nucleotides matching TRBD1. The CDR3 runs to 15 residues. Germline CDR1 SEHNR, CDR2 FQNEAQ (reference sequence). V lost 4 bases and J lost 2; bases outside the gene matches: 7.

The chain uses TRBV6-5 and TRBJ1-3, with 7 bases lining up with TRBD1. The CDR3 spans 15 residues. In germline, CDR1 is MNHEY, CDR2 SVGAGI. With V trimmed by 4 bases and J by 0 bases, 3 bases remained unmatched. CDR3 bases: TGTGCCAGCAGTTCCTCAGGGGGCTCTGGAAACACCATATATTTT. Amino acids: CASSSSGGSGNTIYF.

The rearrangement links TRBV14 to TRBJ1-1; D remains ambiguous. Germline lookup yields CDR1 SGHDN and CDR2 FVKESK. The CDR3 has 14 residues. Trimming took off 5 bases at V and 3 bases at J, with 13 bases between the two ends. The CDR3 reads CASSYRRTDTEAFF. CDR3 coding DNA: TGTGCCAGCAGCTACCGACGAACAGACACTGAAGCTTTCTTT.

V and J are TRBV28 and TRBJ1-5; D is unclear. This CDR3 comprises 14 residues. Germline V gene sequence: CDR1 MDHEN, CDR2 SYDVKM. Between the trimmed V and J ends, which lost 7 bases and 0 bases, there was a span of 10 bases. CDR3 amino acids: CASTTMGSNQPQHF. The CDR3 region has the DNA TGTGCCAGCACTACAATGGGTAGCAATCAGCCCCAGCATTTT.

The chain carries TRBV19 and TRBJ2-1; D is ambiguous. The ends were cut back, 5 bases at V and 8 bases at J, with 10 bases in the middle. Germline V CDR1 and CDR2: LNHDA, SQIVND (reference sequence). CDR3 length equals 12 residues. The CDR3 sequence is CASSPKWYEQFF. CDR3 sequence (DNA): TGTGCCAGTAGTCCGAAGTGGTATGAGCAGTTCTTC.

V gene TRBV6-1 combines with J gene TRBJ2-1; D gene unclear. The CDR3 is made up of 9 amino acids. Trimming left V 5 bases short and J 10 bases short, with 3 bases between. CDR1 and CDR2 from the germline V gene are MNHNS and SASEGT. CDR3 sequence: CASSYEQFF. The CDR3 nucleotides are TGTGCCAGCAGTTACGAGCAGTTCTTC.

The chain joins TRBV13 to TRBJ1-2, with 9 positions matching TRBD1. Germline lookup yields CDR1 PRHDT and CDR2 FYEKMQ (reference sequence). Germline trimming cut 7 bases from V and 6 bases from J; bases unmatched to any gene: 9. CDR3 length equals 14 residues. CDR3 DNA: TGTGCCAGCAATACCTGGGACAGGGAGGATGGCTACACCTTC. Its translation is CASNTWDREDGYTF.

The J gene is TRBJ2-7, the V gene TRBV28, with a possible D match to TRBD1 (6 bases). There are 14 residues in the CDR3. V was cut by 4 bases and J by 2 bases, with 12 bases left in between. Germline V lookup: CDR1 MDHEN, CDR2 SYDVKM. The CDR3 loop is CASSWGQAPYEQYF. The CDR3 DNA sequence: TGTGCCAGCAGTTGGGGGCAGGCTCCCTACGAGCAGTACTTC.

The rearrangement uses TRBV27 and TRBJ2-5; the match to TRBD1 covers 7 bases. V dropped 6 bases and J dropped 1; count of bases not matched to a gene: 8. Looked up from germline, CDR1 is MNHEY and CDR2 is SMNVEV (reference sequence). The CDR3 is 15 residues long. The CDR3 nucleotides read TGTGCCAGCAGGATGACAGGGTTGGGCCAAGAGACCCAGTACTTC. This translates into CASRMTGLGQETQYF.

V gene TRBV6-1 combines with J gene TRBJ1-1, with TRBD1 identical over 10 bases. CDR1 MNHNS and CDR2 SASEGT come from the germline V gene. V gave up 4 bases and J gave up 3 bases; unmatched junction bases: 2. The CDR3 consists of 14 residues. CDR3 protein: CASSGQGADTEAFF. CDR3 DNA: TGTGCCAGCAGTGGACAGGGGGCCGACACTGAAGCTTTCTTT.

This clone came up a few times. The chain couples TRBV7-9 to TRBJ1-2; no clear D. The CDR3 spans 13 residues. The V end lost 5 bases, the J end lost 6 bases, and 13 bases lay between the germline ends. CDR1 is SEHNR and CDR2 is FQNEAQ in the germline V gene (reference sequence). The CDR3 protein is CASSMERIDGYTF. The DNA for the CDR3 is TGTGCCAGCAGCATGGAAAGGATTGATGGCTACACCTTC.

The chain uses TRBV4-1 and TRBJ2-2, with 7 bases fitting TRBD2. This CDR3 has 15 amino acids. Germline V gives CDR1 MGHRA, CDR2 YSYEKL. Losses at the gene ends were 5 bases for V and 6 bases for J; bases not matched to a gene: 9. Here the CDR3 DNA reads TGCGCCAGCAGCACTCGGGAGGTCTCCGCCGGGGAGCTGTTTTTT. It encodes CASSTREVSAGELFF.

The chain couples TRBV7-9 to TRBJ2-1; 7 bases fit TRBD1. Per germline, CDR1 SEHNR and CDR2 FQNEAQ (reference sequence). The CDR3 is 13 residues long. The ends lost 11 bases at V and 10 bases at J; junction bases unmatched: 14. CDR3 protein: CAGPGTDPNEQFF. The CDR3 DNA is TGTGCCGGGCCCGGGACAGACCCGAACGAGCAGTTCTTC.

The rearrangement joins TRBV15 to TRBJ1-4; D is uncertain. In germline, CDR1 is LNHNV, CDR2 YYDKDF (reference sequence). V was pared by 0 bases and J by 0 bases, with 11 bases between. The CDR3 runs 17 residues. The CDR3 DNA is TGTGCCACCAGCAGAGATCATTGGGCTGCAACTAATGAAAAACTGTTTTTT. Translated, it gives CATSRDHWAATNEKLFF. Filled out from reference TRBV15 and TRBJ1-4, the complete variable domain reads DAMVIQNPRYQVTQFGKPVTLSCSQTLNHNVMYWYQQKSSQAPKLLFHYYDKDFNNEADTPDNFQSRRPNTSFCFLDIRSPGLGDTAMYLCATSRDHWAATNEKLFFGSGTQLSVL.

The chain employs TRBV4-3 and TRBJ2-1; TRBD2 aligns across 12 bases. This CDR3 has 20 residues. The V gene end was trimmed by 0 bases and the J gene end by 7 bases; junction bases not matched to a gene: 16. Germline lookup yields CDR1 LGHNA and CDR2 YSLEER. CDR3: CASSQDATSGSHYFPNEQFF. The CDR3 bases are TGCGCCAGCAGCCAAGACGCGACTAGCGGGAGCCACTACTTTCCGAATGAGCAGTTCTTC.

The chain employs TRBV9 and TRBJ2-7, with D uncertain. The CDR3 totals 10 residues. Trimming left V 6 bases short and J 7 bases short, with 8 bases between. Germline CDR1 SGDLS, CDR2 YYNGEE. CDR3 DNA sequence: TGTGCCAGCATCCCACTTGAGCAGTACTTC. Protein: CASIPLEQYF.

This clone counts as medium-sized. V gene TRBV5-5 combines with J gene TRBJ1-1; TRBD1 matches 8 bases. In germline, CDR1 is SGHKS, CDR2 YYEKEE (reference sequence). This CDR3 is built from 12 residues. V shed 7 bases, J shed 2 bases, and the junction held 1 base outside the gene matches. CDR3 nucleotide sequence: TGTGCCAGCGACAGGGGAAACACTGAAGCTTTCTTT. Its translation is CASDRGNTEAFF.

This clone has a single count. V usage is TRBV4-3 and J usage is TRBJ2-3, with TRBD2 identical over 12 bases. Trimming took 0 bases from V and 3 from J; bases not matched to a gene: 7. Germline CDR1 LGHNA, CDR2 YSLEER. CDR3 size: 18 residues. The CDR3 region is CASSQDLGLAGPTDTQYF. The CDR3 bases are TGCGCCAGCAGCCAAGATCTGGGACTAGCGGGTCCTACAGATACGCAGTATTTT.

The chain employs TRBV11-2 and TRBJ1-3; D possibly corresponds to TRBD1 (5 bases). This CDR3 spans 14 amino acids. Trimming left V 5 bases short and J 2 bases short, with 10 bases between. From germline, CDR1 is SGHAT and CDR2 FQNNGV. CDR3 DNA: TGTGCCAGCAGCCCCCAGGGCACTGGAAACACCATATATTTT. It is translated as CASSPQGTGNTIYF.

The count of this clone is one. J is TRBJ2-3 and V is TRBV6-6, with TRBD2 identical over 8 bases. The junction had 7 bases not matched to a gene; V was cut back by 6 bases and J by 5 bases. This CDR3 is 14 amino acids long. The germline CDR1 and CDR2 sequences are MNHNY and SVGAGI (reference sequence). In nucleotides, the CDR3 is TGTGCCAGCAGCTACGGACTAGCCGGAGATACGCAGTATTTT. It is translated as CASSYGLAGDTQYF.